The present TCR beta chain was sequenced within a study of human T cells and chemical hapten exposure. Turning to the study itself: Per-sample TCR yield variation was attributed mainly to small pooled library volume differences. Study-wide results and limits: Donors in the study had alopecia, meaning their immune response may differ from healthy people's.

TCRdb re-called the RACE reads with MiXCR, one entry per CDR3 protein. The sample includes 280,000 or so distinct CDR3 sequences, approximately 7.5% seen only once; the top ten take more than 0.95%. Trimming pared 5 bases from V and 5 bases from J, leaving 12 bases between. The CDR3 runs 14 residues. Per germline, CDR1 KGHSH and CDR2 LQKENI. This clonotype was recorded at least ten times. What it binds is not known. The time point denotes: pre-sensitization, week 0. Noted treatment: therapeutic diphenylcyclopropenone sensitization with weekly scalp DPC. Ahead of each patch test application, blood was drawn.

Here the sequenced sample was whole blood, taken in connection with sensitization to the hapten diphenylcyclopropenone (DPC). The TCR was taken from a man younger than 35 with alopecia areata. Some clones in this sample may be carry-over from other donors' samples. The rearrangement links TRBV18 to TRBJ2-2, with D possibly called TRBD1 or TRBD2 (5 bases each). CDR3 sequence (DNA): TGTGCCAGCTCATCCGAGGGGAGAACCGGGGAGCTGTTTTTT. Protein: CASSSEGRTGELFF.